Listed below are T cell receptor beta chains from one sample, sequenced in a study of T cell repertoires in cytomegalovirus infection. TCRdb re-analysed the reads in MiXCR, keeping a single row per CDR3 protein. There are around 130,000 distinct CDR3 sequences in the sample; more than 20% occur only once, and 30% to 40% lies in the top ten. Antigens of these TCRs are unknown. Sequenced material: PBMCs, sequenced either directly or after in vitro stimulation (not recorded which). These receptors all stem from a human donor in good health (CMV status not recorded). Some clones in this sample may be carry-over from other donors' samples. CDR3s include the opening cysteine and the closing phenylalanine or tryptophan. Each record gives: CDR3 length, V gene, D gene, J gene, clone size, CDR3 protein, CDR3 DNA. The D gene is left open where the match is weak. Where a row states a size, it is once, few, many or the class of an expanded clone; other rows omit it.

>16|TRBV7-2|TRBD2|TRBJ2-1|.
CASSRFGLAGDNEQFF
TGTGCCAGCAGCCGGTTTGGGCTAGCGGGAGACAATGAGCAGTTCTTC
>11|TRBV6-2/TRBV6-3|TRBD1|TRBJ1-1|.
CASREGTDAFF
TGTGCCAGCAGGGAGGGGACAGATGCTTTCTTT
>17|TRBV13|TRBD1|TRBJ1-1|many
CASSPRQGKNWNTEAFF
TGTGCCAGCAGCCCGAGACAGGGAAAAAACTGGAACACTGAAGCTTTCTTT
>11|TRBV7-9|.|TRBJ2-2|.
CASSQGGELFF
TGTGCCAGCAGCCAGGGCGGGGAGCTGTTTTTT
>16|TRBV5-5|.|TRBJ2-3|.
CASSLWESPGTDTQYF
TGTGCCAGCAGCTTATGGGAATCCCCTGGCACAGATACGCAGTATTTT
>15|TRBV27|.|TRBJ1-1|.
CASSSLGSMNTEAFF
TGTGCCAGCAGTTCCCTCGGGAGTATGAACACTGAAGCTTTCTTT
>15|TRBV7-2|TRBD1|TRBJ2-2|few
CASSQGVGPTGELFF
TGTGCCAGCAGCCAGGGGGTAGGACCGACCGGGGAGCTGTTTTTT
>18|TRBV11-2|TRBD2|TRBJ2-1|few
CASSSDGWGRAVGYEQFF
TGTGCCAGCAGTTCAGACGGTTGGGGGAGGGCCGTCGGCTATGAGCAGTTCTTC
>17|TRBV6-5|.|TRBJ1-6|.
CASSPLGGLAYNSPLHF
TGTGCCAGCAGCCCCCTCGGGGGGCTCGCCTATAATTCACCCCTCCACTTT
>13|TRBV28|.|TRBJ2-1|.
CASLGSSYNEQFF
TGTGCCAGCCTCGGTAGCTCCTACAATGAGCAGTTCTTC
>15|TRBV6-5|TRBD1|TRBJ2-1|few
CASSSSGTAYNEQFF
TGTGCCAGCAGTTCCTCCGGGACAGCTTACAATGAGCAGTTCTTC
>13|TRBV27|TRBD1|TRBJ2-5|.
CASAGTGGETQYF
TGTGCCAGCGCCGGGACAGGGGGCGAGACCCAGTACTTC
>13|TRBV7-8|TRBD1|TRBJ2-2|.
CASSSGGRRELFF
TGTGCCAGCAGCTCAGGGGGTCGCCGGGAGCTGTTTTTT
>16|TRBV12-5|TRBD2|TRBJ2-1|many
CASGPTVAGAYNEQFF
TGTGCTAGTGGTCCAACCGTAGCGGGCGCCTACAATGAGCAGTTCTTC
>15|TRBV6-1|TRBD2|TRBJ2-1|.
CASRPTSGSYNEQFF
TGTGCCAGCAGGCCAACTAGCGGGAGCTACAATGAGCAGTTCTTC
>16|TRBV20-1|TRBD2|TRBJ2-1|.
CSARQVPGGSYNEQFF
TGCAGTGCAAGGCAGGTGCCGGGAGGTAGTTACAATGAGCAGTTCTTC
>15|TRBV27|TRBD1|TRBJ1-6|.
CASGYRGAQVGPLHF
TGTGCCAGCGGATACAGGGGGGCGCAGGTGGGACCCCTCCACTTT
>18|TRBV6-5|TRBD2|TRBJ2-1|.
CASRRLPSGHTRRNEQFF
TGTGCCAGCAGGCGACTTCCTAGCGGGCATACTCGACGGAATGAGCAGTTCTTC
>16|TRBV7-2|TRBD2|TRBJ2-2|many
CASSFMTSAVPGELFF
TGTGCCAGCAGCTTTATGACTAGCGCGGTACCCGGGGAGCTGTTTTTT
>19|TRBV5-1|TRBD2|TRBJ2-1|.
CASSPRTSGIKSSYNEQFF
TGCGCCAGCAGCCCCCGGACTAGCGGGATCAAAAGCTCCTACAATGAGCAGTTCTTC
>13|TRBV6-1|.|TRBJ2-2|.
CASSEVNTGELFF
TGTGCCAGCAGTGAAGTCAACACCGGGGAGCTGTTTTTT
>15|TRBV7-9|.|TRBJ2-1|.
CASSARGDSYSEQFF
TGTGCCAGCAGCGCCCGGGGAGACTCCTACAGTGAGCAGTTCTTC
>16|TRBV12-3/TRBV12-4|TRBD2|TRBJ2-2|.
CASSSPSGPRRGELFF
TGTGCCAGCAGTTCCCCTAGCGGGCCGCGTCGGGGGGAGCTGTTTTTT
>13|TRBV6-2/TRBV6-3|.|TRBJ2-7|.
CASSRGMYYEQYF
TGTGCCAGCAGCCGCGGGATGTACTACGAGCAGTACTTC
>17|TRBV19|TRBD2|TRBJ2-1|few
CASSFRLAGRPYNEQFF
TGTGCCAGTAGTTTCCGACTAGCGGGTCGCCCCTACAATGAGCAGTTCTTC
>15|TRBV7-8|TRBD2|TRBJ2-1|many
CASSYLAGGPREQFF
TGTGCCAGCAGTTATCTAGCGGGAGGGCCTCGGGAGCAGTTCTTC
>21|TRBV7-6|TRBD1|TRBJ2-6|.
CASSLGRGLPPRHSGANVLTF
TGTGCCAGCAGCTTGGGTAGGGGGCTTCCCCCCCGACACTCTGGGGCCAACGTCCTGACTTTC
>15|TRBV5-4|TRBD1|TRBJ2-7|.
CASSQLDRVGYEQYF
TGTGCCAGCAGCCAGCTGGACAGGGTGGGCTACGAGCAGTACTTC
>14|TRBV9|.|TRBJ2-7|.
CASSVDGASYEQYF
TGTGCCAGCAGCGTAGACGGGGCCTCCTACGAGCAGTACTTC
>13|TRBV18|.|TRBJ2-3|few
CASSPSEADTQYF
TGTGCCAGCTCACCATCCGAGGCAGATACGCAGTATTTT
>15|TRBV27|.|TRBJ1-5|.
CASSPPPDSNQPQHF
TGTGCCAGCAGTCCCCCCCCGGACAGCAATCAGCCCCAGCATTTT
>13|TRBV9|.|TRBJ1-2|.
CASSVDMVRGYTF
TGTGCCAGCAGCGTAGATATGGTCCGGGGCTACACCTTC
>15|TRBV28|.|TRBJ2-1|.
CASLGVREFYNEQFF
TGTGCCAGCCTAGGGGTCCGGGAATTCTACAATGAGCAGTTCTTC
>16|TRBV5-6|TRBD2|TRBJ2-3|.
CASSRNLAGGRDTQYF
TGTGCCAGCAGCCGGAACCTAGCGGGAGGGAGAGATACGCAGTATTTT
>16|TRBV5-4|.|TRBJ2-7|.
CASSWGGTSAPYEQYF
TGTGCCAGCAGCTGGGGGGGCACCTCGGCCCCCTACGAGCAGTACTTC
>13|TRBV7-2|.|TRBJ2-5|many
CASSLEYQETQYF
TGTGCCAGCAGCCTCGAGTACCAAGAGACCCAGTACTTC
>16|TRBV20-1|.|TRBJ2-1|.
CSARDQRTTPYNEQFF
TGCAGTGCTAGAGATCAACGGACTACCCCCTACAATGAGCAGTTCTTC
>13|TRBV29-1|TRBD1|TRBJ1-2|.
CSVHKTRGTGDTF
TGCAGCGTACACAAAACCCGGGGGACAGGCGACACCTTC
>14|TRBV7-9|.|TRBJ2-1|few
CASSSRGGMDEQFF
TGTGCCAGCAGCAGTAGGGGTGGGATGGATGAGCAGTTCTTC
>13|TRBV7-2|.|TRBJ2-1|many
CASSRGLYNEQFF
TGTGCCAGCAGCCGTGGCCTCTACAATGAGCAGTTCTTC
>13|TRBV6-5|.|TRBJ1-1|.
CASSPFMDTEAFF
TGTGCCAGCAGTCCTTTTATGGACACTGAAGCTTTCTTT
>16|TRBV12-3/TRBV12-4|TRBD2|TRBJ2-5|.
CASSMGLAVPRETQYF
TGTGCCAGCAGCATGGGACTAGCGGTCCCAAGGGAGACCCAGTACTTC
>15|TRBV19|.|TRBJ2-7|.
CASSTRAGGSYEQYF
TGTGCCAGTAGTACCAGAGCTGGCGGCTCCTACGAGCAGTACTTC
>17|TRBV19|TRBD2|TRBJ2-1|once
CASSIPRLAGGGNEQFF
TGTGCCAGTAGTATTCCCCGTCTAGCGGGAGGAGGCAATGAGCAGTTCTTC
>13|TRBV28|TRBD2|TRBJ2-6|.
CASSLGGDNVLTF
TGTGCCAGCAGTTTGGGGGGGGACAACGTCCTGACTTTC
>14|TRBV12-3/TRBV12-4|.|TRBJ2-3|.
CASSLLGSTDTQYF
TGTGCCAGCAGTTTACTGGGCAGCACAGATACGCAGTATTTT
>13|TRBV30|.|TRBJ2-5|few
CAWSVGGSETQYF
TGTGCCTGGAGTGTGGGGGGTTCGGAGACCCAGTACTTC
>15|TRBV7-9|.|TRBJ1-1|.
CASSPYSGWNTEAFF
TGTGCCAGCAGCCCGTATTCAGGGTGGAACACTGAAGCTTTCTTT
>16|TRBV15|TRBD2|TRBJ2-5|.
CATSRGLAGGRETQYF
TGTGCCACCAGCAGGGGACTAGCGGGAGGGCGGGAGACCCAGTACTTC
>13|TRBV19|.|TRBJ2-7|many
CASNPRGENEQYF
TGTGCCAGTAACCCCCGCGGGGAAAACGAGCAGTACTTC
>18|TRBV11-2|.|TRBJ1-1|.
CASSLGKVFGGGGTEAFF
TGTGCCAGCAGCTTAGGCAAGGTTTTTGGGGGGGGTGGCACTGAAGCTTTCTTT
>16|TRBV7-2|TRBD2|TRBJ2-3|many
CASSPLASGKGDTQYF
TGTGCCAGCAGCCCCCTTGCTAGCGGGAAGGGAGATACGCAGTATTTT
>13|TRBV7-9|TRBD1|TRBJ2-1|many
CASSRTGTTEQFF
TGTGCCAGCAGTAGGACAGGTACGACTGAGCAGTTCTTC
>15|TRBV6-1|TRBD1|TRBJ2-1|many
CASSLGGLVWNEQFF
TGTGCCAGCAGCCTAGGGGGCCTGGTTTGGAATGAGCAGTTCTTC
>13|TRBV7-3|.|TRBJ2-1|.
CASSSLPYNEQFF
TGTGCCAGCAGCTCCCTCCCCTACAATGAGCAGTTCTTC
>16|TRBV10-3|TRBD2|TRBJ2-1|few
CAISELAGGSYNEQFF
TGTGCCATCAGTGAGTTAGCGGGAGGGTCCTACAATGAGCAGTTCTTC
>11|TRBV6-2/TRBV6-3|.|TRBJ2-7|.
CASMVRGEQYF
TGTGCCAGCATGGTGCGGGGCGAGCAGTACTTC
>14|TRBV4-2|TRBD1|TRBJ1-1|.
CASSKTGGASEAFF
TGTGCCAGCAGCAAAACAGGGGGAGCTTCTGAAGCTTTCTTT
>15|TRBV7-6|.|TRBJ2-5|.
CASSQTSPGAETQYF
TGTGCCAGCAGCCAAACAAGCCCAGGGGCGGAGACCCAGTACTTC
>14|TRBV19|.|TRBJ1-3|.
CASRIEYSGNTIYF
TGTGCCAGTAGAATCGAGTACTCTGGAAACACCATATATTTT